One sample yielded the 9 T cell receptor beta chains listed below, sequenced in a study of control samples from healthy donors and cancer patients. Sequencing was performed with immunoSEQ multiplex PCR; in TCRdb, only in-frame clones are kept and a portion is missing. The sample contains approximately 87,000 clones, 90% to 95% of which appear only once. The sample consisted of blood. The receptors were sampled from a man between 45 and 60 years old in good health.

This sequence joins TRBV30 and TRBJ2-1; 8 nucleotides line up with TRBD1. The CDR3 is made up of 13 amino acids. CDR1 is GTSNPN, CDR2 SVGIG, per germline (reference sequence). Germline trimming cut 0 bases from V and 9 bases from J; bases unmatched to any gene: 4. Here the CDR3 reads CAWSVTGGGEQFF. CDR3 bases: TGTGCCTGGAGTGTAACAGGGGGAGGTGAGCAGTTCTTC.

The V and J genes are TRBV7-9 and TRBJ1-1; D uncertain. The V gene's germline CDR1 is SEHNR and CDR2 FQNEAQ (reference sequence). V was shortened by 3 bases and J by 4 bases, with 15 bases between the two germline ends. This CDR3 has 15 residues. CDR3 in amino acids: CASSFFIGGSTEAFF. DNA for the CDR3: TGTGCCAGCAGCTTTTTTATTGGAGGGAGCACTGAAGCTTTCTTT.

The gene calls are TRBV18 and TRBJ2-2, with a possible D match to TRBD2 (6 bases). The CDR3 sequence is 17 residues long. The V end was cut by 3 bases, the J end by 2 bases, with 16 bases between. Germline CDR1 and CDR2: KGHSH and LQKENI. In DNA, the CDR3 is TGTGCCAGCTCACCTTACACCACCGGGGGTAACACCGGGGAGCTGTTTTTT. Translating gives CASSPYTTGGNTGELFF. The full variable domain, completed using reference TRBV18 and TRBJ2-2, is NAGVMQNPRHLVRRRGQEARLRCSPMKGHSHVYWYRQLPEEGLKFMVYLQKENIIDESGMPKERFSAEFPKEGPSILRIQQVVRGDSAAYFCASSPYTTGGNTGELFFGEGSRLTVL.

V is TRBV27 and J is TRBJ1-5; D possibly corresponds to TRBD1 (5 bases). Germline V gene data show CDR1 as MNHEY and CDR2 as SMNVEV (reference sequence). V shed 4 bases and J shed 4 bases, with 11 bases lying between them. CDR3 length: 14 amino acids. CDR3 bases: TGTGCCAGCAGTTCGAGGGGATCAAATCAGCCCCAGCATTTT. The encoded protein is CASSSRGSNQPQHF.

The chain uses TRBV5-6 and TRBJ2-2; D not certain. The CDR3 spans 13 residues. V gave up 4 bases and J gave up 5 bases, with 9 bases separating them. CDR1 is SGHDT, CDR2 YYEEEE, per germline. CDR3 residues: CASSTEKTGELFF. The CDR3 region has the DNA TGTGCCAGCAGCACCGAAAAGACCGGGGAGCTGTTTTTT.

The chain uses TRBV4-1 and TRBJ2-7; D may match TRBD1 or TRBD2 (6 bases each). The CDR3 loop spans 16 amino acids. The V gene's germline CDR1 is MGHRA and CDR2 YSYEKL. Trimming shortened V by 0 bases and J by 4 bases, and 16 bases separated the two germline ends. The CDR3 nucleotides are TGCGCCAGCAGCCAAGATCTGGGGGGCGCCATATACGAGCAGTACTTC. Amino acids: CASSQDLGGAIYEQYF.

The chain employs TRBV6-6 and TRBJ2-1, with D tentatively TRBD1 (6 bases). Germline lookup yields CDR1 MNHNY and CDR2 SVGAGI (reference sequence). V was trimmed by 3 bases and J by 16 bases, leaving 22 bases between them. The CDR3 runs 14 residues. The CDR3 sequence is CASSYSSRQDPGFF. The CDR3 bases are TGTGCCAGCAGTTATTCCAGCAGACAGGACCCGGGTTTCTTC.

The chain combines TRBV7-7 with TRBJ2-5, with D uncertain. The CDR3 contains 15 residues. Trimming shortened V by 5 bases and J by 3 bases, and 16 bases separated the two germline ends. Germline V gives CDR1 SSHAT, CDR2 FNYEAQ (reference sequence). This CDR3 reads CASSRLDNREETQYF. The DNA for the CDR3 is TGTGCCAGCAGCCGCTTAGATAATAGGGAAGAGACCCAGTACTTC.

This chain joins TRBV30 and TRBJ2-2, with unresolved D. V dropped 4 bases and J dropped 7 bases, with 16 bases sitting between them. The CDR3 is 14 amino acids. CDR1 is GTSNPN and CDR2 is SVGIG in the germline V gene (reference sequence). The CDR3, as DNA: TGTGCCTGGACCAAACAAGGCTTCTACGGGGAGCTGTTTTTT. Its protein product is CAWTKQGFYGELFF.